Following are 2 T cell receptor beta chains from one sample sequenced in a study of T cells in Graves' hyperthyroidism and ophthalmopathy. Researchers took RNA transcripts and amplified the TCR beta CDR3 regions from them. Carried out on the TCR CDR3, a first-round RT-PCR used the HTBI primer set. Each CDR3 protein gets one entry after TCRdb re-called the multiplex PCR reads with MiXCR. The top ten hold about 40% of the sample, which has roughly 500,000 distinct CDR3 sequences, over 35% seen once. The sample was peripheral blood or thyroid tissue (not recorded which). These receptors were taken from an adult woman with Graves' disease, either hyperthyroidism or ophthalmopathy (not recorded which).

The V and J genes are TRBV7-6 and TRBJ2-2, with D tentatively TRBD1 (6 bases). The germline gives CDR1 SGHVS, CDR2 FNYEAQ. V lost 5 bases to trimming and J lost 3 bases, with 16 bases between them. This CDR3 comprises 16 residues. CDR3 region: CASSPFEGQYTGELFF. The CDR3 DNA reads TGTGCCAGCAGCCCCTTCGAGGGACAATACACCGGGGAGCTGTTTTTT.

The CDR3 bases are TGCAGTGCTGGGAGTTGGGAGACCCAGTACTTC. Translated: CSAGSWETQYF. The chain is built from TRBV20-1 and TRBJ2-5; D may be TRBD2 (5 bases). The V gene's germline CDR1 is DFQATT and CDR2 SNEGSKA (reference sequence). The CDR3 is 11 residues long. The germline V and J ends were trimmed by 5 bases and 5 bases, with 9 bases remaining between them.